One and the same sample provided the 4 T cell receptor beta chains below, sequenced in a study of T cells in localized non-small cell lung cancer (dated by TCRdb to about 2020). The library was produced with the immunoSEQ multiplex PCR assay. Entries here come from immuneACCESS through TCRdb and include only in-frame sequences with V and J called. Some clones fail to appear in such tables; in the studies checked, an unresolved V gene covers under half of the shortfall, and the cause of the remainder is unknown. The sample contains about 3,000 clones, 20% to 30% of them found a single time. The ten largest make up about 16% of the sample. This specimen was lung tumor tissue, taken before any cancer treatment. The receptors were gathered from a man aged 40 to 69 with stage III lung adenocarcinoma.

This clone was counted only a few times. This chain uses TRBV6-8 with TRBJ1-1; possibly TRBD1 for D (5 bases). CDR1 and CDR2 (germline): MNHGY, SAAAGT. Deletions cut 6 bases from V and 3 bases from J, with 11 bases between. The CDR3 spans 13 residues. In DNA form, the CDR3 reads TGTGCCAGCAGGTCCGGGACCTACACTGAAGCTTTCTTT. This gives the protein CASRSGTYTEAFF.

The V call is TRBV28, the J call TRBJ2-5; D remains ambiguous. This CDR3 comprises 13 residues. V was trimmed by 5 bases and J by 0 bases, leaving 7 bases between them. Germline V gives CDR1 MDHEN, CDR2 SYDVKM. The CDR3 nucleotides read TGTGCCAGCAGTGAAGAGTACCAAGAGACCCAGTACTTC. It encodes CASSEEYQETQYF.

This clone was detected only a few times. This chain connects TRBV19 to TRBJ1-1; D not certain. CDR3 length equals 13 residues. Deletions cut 2 bases from V and 2 bases from J, with 6 bases between. The germline V gene encodes CDR1 LNHDA and CDR2 SQIVND (reference sequence). The CDR3 here is CASSILANTEAFF. In DNA form, the CDR3 reads TGTGCCAGTAGTATACTGGCTAACACTGAAGCTTTCTTT.

The gene calls are TRBV11-3 and TRBJ2-1; 9 nucleotides align to TRBD2. This CDR3 has 16 residues. The germline V gene encodes CDR1 SGHNT and CDR2 YENEEA. After removal of 7 bases from V and 6 bases from J, the junction contained 13 bases not matched to a gene. The CDR3 protein is CASNIVGTSPPNEQFF. The CDR3 DNA reads as TGTGCCAGCAACATAGTGGGGACTAGCCCCCCCAATGAGCAGTTCTTC.